The sequence of this TCR beta chain was determined in a study of T cells in Graves' hyperthyroidism and ophthalmopathy. This clonotype was recorded many times. Template material for amplifying TCR beta CDR3 regions consisted of RNA transcripts. When the TCR CDR3 underwent first-round RT-PCR, the HTBI primer set was used. One entry per CDR3 protein results from TCRdb running MiXCR on the multiplex PCR reads. Of roughly 800,000 distinct CDR3 sequences listed, 38% are singletons. Per germline, CDR1 LNHNV and CDR2 YYDKDF (reference sequence). The CDR3 extends over 13 amino acids. Trimming cost V 6 bases and J 4 bases, with 12 bases left between them.

Sample: blood. The receptor was derived from a man younger than 35 with Graves' hyperthyroidism. V gene TRBV15 combines with J gene TRBJ1-1; weak D call: TRBD1 (5 bases). CDR3 region: CATSNGAGTEAFF. CDR3 in DNA: TGTGCCACCAGTAATGGGGCGGGCACTGAAGCTTTCTTT.